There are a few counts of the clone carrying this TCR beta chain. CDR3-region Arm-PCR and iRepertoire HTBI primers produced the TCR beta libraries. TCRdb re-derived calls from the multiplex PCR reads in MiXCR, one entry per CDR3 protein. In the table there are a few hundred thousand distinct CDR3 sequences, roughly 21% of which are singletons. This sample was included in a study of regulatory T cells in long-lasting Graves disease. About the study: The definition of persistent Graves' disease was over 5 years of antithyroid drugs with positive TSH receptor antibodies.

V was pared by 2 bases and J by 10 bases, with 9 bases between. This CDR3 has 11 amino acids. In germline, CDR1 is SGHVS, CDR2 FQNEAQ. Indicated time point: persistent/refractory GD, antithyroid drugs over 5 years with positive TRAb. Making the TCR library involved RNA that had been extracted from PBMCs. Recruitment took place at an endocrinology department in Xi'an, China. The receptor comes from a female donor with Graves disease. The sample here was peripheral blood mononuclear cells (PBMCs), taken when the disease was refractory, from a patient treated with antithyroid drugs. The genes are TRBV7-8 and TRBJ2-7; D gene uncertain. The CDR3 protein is CASSLSELQYF. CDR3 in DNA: TGTGCCAGCAGCTTAAGCGAGCTTCAGTACTTC.